This entry concerns a single T cell receptor (beta chain). The clone's antigen remains unknown. With the read ending 3 residues before the CDR3 end, the germline J gene is used to fill in that end. Most of the CVID patients and most of the healthy controls were of Caucasian heritage. Heparinized peripheral whole blood samples of about 5 to 9 ml were obtained from each donor. Genomic DNA from adults with common variable immune deficiency (CVID) and from healthy adult controls was used for sequencing of TCRbeta CDR3 repertoires. The control group comprised some 22 healthy adult volunteers, roughly twelve female and about ten male, aged about 23 to 75 years with a mean age of roughly 34. To isolate peripheral blood mononuclear cells, diluted blood was subjected to density centrifugation over Hypaque 1077 or Ficoll-Paque. Genomic DNA was obtained from unsorted mononuclear cells using either Qiagen column purification or a centrifugation-based method.

This sample is drawn from a study of T cell clonality in common variable immunodeficiency (dated by TCRdb to the mid-2010s). Broad study findings and their caveats: Healthy controls shared more TCRbeta clones with each other than CVID subjects shared among themselves (p < 0.0001). Fewer deletions and N-nucleotide insertions were reportedly observed in CVID TCRbeta sequences, and highly modified clones with 13 or more V deletions were reportedly absent from CVID TCRbeta sequences. According to the authors, figuring out what caused the increased clonality in CVID would require sequencing the repertoires of T cell subpopulations. Even though DNA input was the same, control samples had an average of around 78,000 unique sequences each, compared with roughly 30,000 in CVID samples. Increased TCRbeta clonality was found in CVID subjects compared with healthy controls (t-test p = 0.018), with the increase being most characteristic of about a third of subjects. Differences among patients in the CVID cohort limited the correlations between repertoire features and clinical complications.

CVID samples and control samples contributed equivalent amounts of genomic DNA as sequencing input. For every sample, a 60 bp segment covering the rearranged TCRbeta CDR3 region was amplified and then sequenced. The immunoSEQ assay, a bias-corrected multiplex PCR combined with high-throughput sequencing, was used to amplify TCRbeta. On the authors' methods: Each unique nucleotide sequence was treated as a clone and annotated with V, D and J genes, copy number and frequency. Sequences were labeled productive if in frame, and non-productive if out of frame or containing stop codons. As previously described, clonality was computed from Shannon's entropy. The predicted amino acid sequences of productive clones were used to derive mean CDR3 Kyte-Doolittle hydropathy. Hierarchical clustering of scaled V gene usage was performed with the R hclust function using Manhattan distance and complete linkage. Clone sharing by CDR3 amino acid sequence was assessed by resampling 12 repertoires per group over 100 rounds. The repertoires were searched for about 70 published EBV-specific and roughly 240 published CMV-specific TCRbeta sequences. After two CVID samples that produced fewer than 10,000 sequences were dropped from the analysis, 42 CVID repertoires remained. Drawn from immuneACCESS, this table holds only the in-frame rearrangements with V and J called that TCRdb kept. Clones are partly lost; checked studies trace under half to an unresolved V gene and leave the rest unexplained. The V and J calls and clone size come from that table; D and trimming were worked out from the DNA. For this sample, some 45,000 clones are listed, none of them singletons. About 5.9% of the sample is in the top ten clones.

The germline V and J ends show losses of 5 bases and 5 bases respectively, and no gene match explains 11 bases of the junction. Based on the germline V gene, the CDR1 and CDR2 sequences are SGHNT and YENEEA. The CDR3, cysteine through phenylalanine, is 15 amino acids long. Only the CDR3 bases that were read are kept: 36 of them, in frame from base 1. The source is a person between 18 and 75 years old in good health. Recombination joined TRBV11-3 with TRBJ2-7; TRBD2 agrees with 8 junctional bases. The source material was peripheral blood mononuclear cells. The covered CDR3 bases are TGTGCCAGCAGCGCCGTGTCGGGGGGGCCCCACGAG. This gives the protein CASSAVSGGPHE. The entire CDR3 protein is CASSAVSGGPHEQYF.